These 19 T cell receptor beta chains share one sample of origin, sequenced in a study of blood T cell repertoires in COVID-19. Repertoires were generated with immunoSEQ multiplex PCR, while TCRdb's copy carries only in-frame clones and drops some. In the table there are some 110,000 clones, approximately 88% of which are singletons. The sequencing sample was made of peripheral blood. The receptors come from a human donor in a cohort sampled during active COVID-19.

The chain links TRBV9 to TRBJ2-1, with D possibly TRBD2 on 6 matching bases. Germline V gives CDR1 SGDLS, CDR2 YYNGEE. V gave up 4 bases and J gave up 8 bases, with 22 bases separating them. There are 16 residues in the CDR3. The CDR3 DNA follows: TGTGCCAGCAGCCCGCGTAGTGGCGGGAAAACCGATGAGCAGTTCTTC. Its protein product is CASSPRSGGKTDEQFF.

The CDR3 DNA reads TGTGCCAGCAGCTTAAGGGGTTTTACTGAAGCTTTCTTT. Its translation: CASSLRGFTEAFF. The chain joins TRBV7-2 to TRBJ1-1; D may be TRBD1 (5 bases). Germline values: CDR1 SGHTA, CDR2 FQGNSA. The ends were cut back, 2 bases at V and 5 bases at J, with 9 bases in the middle. The CDR3 length is 13 residues.

This rearrangement joins TRBV19 to TRBJ2-7, with 9 bases aligning to TRBD1. The CDR3 spans 15 residues. Germline values: CDR1 LNHDA, CDR2 SQIVND (reference sequence). V was clipped by 5 bases and J by 6 bases; unmatched bases: 11. Here the CDR3 DNA reads TGTGCCAGTAGTGTCCGGGACAGGGCTTTCTCCGAGCAGTACTTC. This encodes CASSVRDRAFSEQYF.

This sequence joins TRBV28 and TRBJ2-3, with 10 nucleotides matching TRBD2. With V trimmed by 2 bases and J by 2 bases, 4 bases remained unmatched. In germline, CDR1 is MDHEN, CDR2 SYDVKM. This CDR3 contains 16 residues. The CDR3 sequence: CASSLTSGALTDTQYF. In nucleotides, the CDR3 is TGTGCCAGCAGTTTAACTAGCGGGGCCCTCACAGATACGCAGTATTTT.

The chain employs TRBV14 and TRBJ2-7; 7 bases agree with TRBD2. The V and J ends lost 0 bases and 11 bases, in that order; junction bases with no gene match: 4. The CDR3 loop spans 12 amino acids. In germline, CDR1 is SGHDN, CDR2 FVKESK. The CDR3 spells CASSQEGTSEYF. CDR3 bases: TGTGCCAGCAGCCAAGAAGGTACTAGCGAGTACTTC.

The chain has TRBV24-1 and TRBJ2-5, with D tentatively TRBD1 (5 bases). V was trimmed by 3 bases and J by 4 bases, leaving 14 bases between them. Germline-derived CDR1 and CDR2 are KGHDR and SFDVKD. The CDR3 spans 15 residues. CDR3 in amino acids: CATSDPQGAGETQYF. DNA for the CDR3: TGTGCCACCAGTGATCCGCAGGGTGCTGGAGAGACCCAGTACTTC.

The genes are TRBV28 and TRBJ1-2; D is unclear. Germline V gene lookup returns CDR1 MDHEN and CDR2 SYDVKM. The CDR3 length is 12 residues. Trimming shortened V by 4 bases and J by 5 bases, and 8 bases separated the two germline ends. The CDR3 spells CASSSTTYGYTF. The DNA for the CDR3 is TGTGCCAGCAGTTCGACGACATATGGCTACACCTTC.

J is TRBJ1-4 and V is TRBV7-9; D is unresolved. The length of the CDR3 is 16 residues. The germline V gene encodes CDR1 SEHNR and CDR2 FQNEAQ (reference sequence). V lost 4 bases and J lost 3, with 15 bases in between. CDR3 residues: CASSSAQTSANEKLFF. CDR3 nucleotides: TGTGCCAGCAGCTCTGCCCAGACATCGGCTAATGAAAAACTGTTTTTT.

The V gene is TRBV6-6, the J gene TRBJ1-4; possibly TRBD1 for D (5 bases). Trimming shortened V by 7 bases and J by 7 bases, and 16 bases separated the two germline ends. There are 14 residues in the CDR3. CDR1 is MNHNY, CDR2 SVGAGI, per germline (reference sequence). DNA of the CDR3: TGTGCCAGCACCCTATCACGGGGGGGTGAAAAACTGTTTTTT. It encodes CASTLSRGGEKLFF.

The CDR3 spells CASSLGSYEQYF. For the CDR3, the DNA is TGTGCCAGCAGTTTAGGCAGCTACGAGCAGTACTTC. This chain links TRBV12-3 or TRBV12-4 with TRBJ2-7, with D unclear. The CDR3 contains 12 residues. Trimming took off 1 base at V and 3 bases at J, with 4 bases between the two ends.

The gene calls are TRBV9 and TRBJ2-1; D is uncertain. The CDR3 sequence is 13 residues long. Germline CDR1 reads SGDLS; CDR2 reads YYNGEE. Trimming pared 5 bases from V and 10 bases from J, leaving 16 bases between. CDR3 protein: CASRAVASREQFF. Written as DNA, the CDR3 is TGTGCCAGCAGAGCCGTCGCGAGTCGAGAGCAGTTCTTC.

This clone showed up just once. This chain uses TRBV3-1 (or the pseudogene TRBV3-2) with TRBJ1-5, with D possibly matching TRBD1 (5 bases). The CDR3 extends over 13 amino acids. Deletions cut 4 bases from V and 9 bases from J, with 13 bases between. The V gene's germline CDR1 is LGHDT and CDR2 YNNKEL (reference sequence). CDR3 region: CASSLGAGPPQHF. The DNA for the CDR3 is TGTGCCAGCAGCCTGGGTGCAGGGCCGCCCCAGCATTTT.

The table lists this clone with a count of one. The rearrangement joins TRBV3-1 (or the pseudogene TRBV3-2) to TRBJ1-2; 8 nucleotides agree with TRBD1. Unmatched junction bases numbered 7, after V lost 1 base and J lost 12 bases. From germline, CDR1 is LGHDT and CDR2 YNNKEL (reference sequence). This CDR3 is 13 amino acids long. The CDR3 DNA reads TGTGCCAGCAGCCAAGGACAGGGGAGGTTTCACACCTTC. This encodes CASSQGQGRFHTF.

CDR3 in amino acids: CASSLHPTGSGGANVLTF. The CDR3 DNA sequence: TGTGCCAGCTCACTCCATCCGACGGGGAGTGGGGGGGCCAACGTCCTGACTTTC. The chain uses TRBV18 and TRBJ2-6, with D maybe TRBD2 (5 bases). Germline V gives CDR1 KGHSH, CDR2 LQKENI. V was pared by 4 bases and J by 4 bases, with 20 bases between. The CDR3 length is 18 residues.

V is TRBV7-2 and J is TRBJ1-6; 8 bases agree with TRBD1. V lost 5 bases and J lost 7; bases outside the gene matches: 4. The germline V gene encodes CDR1 SGHTA and CDR2 FQGNSA. The CDR3 loop spans 14 amino acids. This CDR3 reads CASSTRQGNSPLHF. In DNA, the CDR3 is TGTGCCAGCAGCACGCGACAGGGGAATTCACCCCTCCACTTT.

The chain links TRBV3-1 (or the pseudogene TRBV3-2) to TRBJ2-7, with TRBD2 identical over 12 bases. CDR3 length equals 15 residues. Trimming cost V 2 bases and J 6 bases; bases outside gene matches: 5. In germline, CDR1 is LGHDT, CDR2 YNNKEL (reference sequence). The CDR3 sequence is CASSQQTSGSREQYF. For the CDR3, the DNA is TGTGCCAGCAGCCAACAGACTAGCGGGAGCCGCGAGCAGTACTTC.

The chain joins TRBV28 to TRBJ2-5; 9 bases match TRBD2. Per the germline V gene, CDR1 is MDHEN and CDR2 is SYDVKM. There are 14 residues in the CDR3. The junction had 10 bases not matched to a gene; V was cut back by 7 bases and J by 7 bases. The CDR3: CASMLAGDGRTQYF. CDR3 in DNA: TGTGCCAGCATGTTAGCGGGAGATGGGAGGACCCAGTACTTC.

V gene TRBV28 combines with J gene TRBJ2-7; D is possibly TRBD2 (6 bases). The germline gives CDR1 MDHEN, CDR2 SYDVKM. V was clipped by 5 bases and J by 0 bases, with 14 bases between them. The CDR3 has 15 residues. The CDR3 DNA reads TGTGCCAGCAGTCCCCTCCGGGAGAGCTCCTACGAGCAGTACTTC. Amino acids: CASSPLRESSYEQYF.

The V gene is TRBV5-1, the J gene TRBJ2-2; 7 bases agree with TRBD2. This CDR3 region has 15 residues. V shed 3 bases, J shed 4 bases, and the junction held 6 bases outside the gene matches. From germline, CDR1 is SGHRS and CDR2 YFSETQ. CDR3 sequence (DNA): TGCGCCAGCAGCTCGAGCGGGGAAAGCACCGGGGAGCTGTTTTTT. This gives the protein CASSSSGESTGELFF.